A selection of T cell receptor beta chains follows, all from one sample in a study of blood T cell repertoires in COVID-19. The method was immunoSEQ multiplex PCR; TCRdb's version includes in-frame clones alone and lacks a portion of them. The table records around 290,000 clones, around 90% of them present only once. The sample consisted of PBMCs or T cells enriched from blood (not recorded which). These receptors were collected from a woman aged 25 to 39 who had recovered from COVID-19. Both conserved end residues are part of each CDR3. Only part of the rows carry a size: once, few, many, or a class if the clone is expanded.

clone_size: NA
j_call: TRBJ2-3
v_call: TRBV5-1
cdr3_aa: CASSSTSGSFVTQYF

clone_size: few
j_call: TRBJ1-2
v_call: TRBV2
cdr3_aa: CASNSETLGGYTF

clone_size: NA
j_call: TRBJ1-5
v_call: TRBV28
cdr3_aa: CASSPTGVHQPQHF

clone_size: NA
j_call: TRBJ2-4
v_call: TRBV6-6
cdr3_aa: CASRPGAPRENIQYF

clone_size: NA
j_call: TRBJ2-7
v_call: TRBV6-5
cdr3_aa: CASSTDRAYEQYF

clone_size: NA
j_call: TRBJ1-5
v_call: TRBV4-3
cdr3_aa: CASSRTLQGFNQPQHF

clone_size: NA
j_call: TRBJ1-5
v_call: TRBV19
cdr3_aa: CASSRDRTNQPQHF

clone_size: NA
j_call: TRBJ2-1
v_call: TRBV7-2
cdr3_aa: CASSLSPASGTNEQFF

clone_size: NA
j_call: TRBJ2-2
v_call: TRBV9
cdr3_aa: CASSVRQGTGGELFF

clone_size: NA
j_call: TRBJ1-6
v_call: TRBV4-2
cdr3_aa: CASSQREGQGNSPLHF

clone_size: NA
j_call: TRBJ2-2
v_call: TRBV27
cdr3_aa: CASSSLNRLATGELFF

clone_size: NA
j_call: TRBJ2-1
v_call: TRBV3-1/TRBV3-2
cdr3_aa: CASTVGTSGRAYYNEQFF

clone_size: NA
j_call: TRBJ1-2
v_call: TRBV28
cdr3_aa: CASSLTLLQGGGYTF

clone_size: NA
j_call: TRBJ1-1
v_call: TRBV18
cdr3_aa: CASSRGNRQNTEAFF

clone_size: NA
j_call: TRBJ2-1
v_call: TRBV9
cdr3_aa: CASSVGFADRSNNEQFF

clone_size: once
j_call: TRBJ2-1
v_call: TRBV24-1
cdr3_aa: CATSDPRKAGGENEQFF

clone_size: NA
j_call: TRBJ2-5
v_call: TRBV5-4
cdr3_aa: CASSFRTSPTQYF

clone_size: NA
j_call: TRBJ1-2
v_call: TRBV11-2
cdr3_aa: CASRTQEYGYTF

clone_size: NA
j_call: TRBJ1-1
v_call: TRBV7-2
cdr3_aa: CASSPKIGVGGTEAFF

clone_size: NA
j_call: TRBJ2-7
v_call: TRBV18
cdr3_aa: CASSDRVEGHEQYF

clone_size: NA
j_call: TRBJ2-3
v_call: TRBV7-9
cdr3_aa: CASSSLAGRDTQYF

clone_size: NA
j_call: TRBJ1-6
v_call: TRBV7-2
cdr3_aa: CASSFTGNNSPLHF

clone_size: NA
j_call: TRBJ1-5
v_call: TRBV4-1
cdr3_aa: CASSQEQRENQPQHF

clone_size: NA
j_call: TRBJ2-1
v_call: TRBV18
cdr3_aa: CASSPTSGSNEQFF

clone_size: NA
j_call: TRBJ1-1
v_call: TRBV5-6
cdr3_aa: CASSFSDSYTEAFF

clone_size: once
j_call: TRBJ2-7
v_call: TRBV28
cdr3_aa: CASSTPFPPGQGTISYEQYF

clone_size: NA
j_call: TRBJ2-1
v_call: TRBV3-1/TRBV3-2
cdr3_aa: CASSSPGLAVNEQFF

clone_size: NA
j_call: TRBJ2-2
v_call: TRBV19
cdr3_aa: CASSRETGRSGELFF

clone_size: NA
j_call: TRBJ2-1
v_call: TRBV11-2
cdr3_aa: CASSSWGRGAENEQFF

clone_size: NA
j_call: TRBJ2-2
v_call: TRBV5-4
cdr3_aa: CASSSAGGPGELFF

clone_size: NA
j_call: TRBJ2-7
v_call: TRBV20-1
cdr3_aa: CSASSTGGSTRGEQYF

clone_size: NA
j_call: TRBJ1-2
v_call: TRBV12-5
cdr3_aa: CASGLSQAGGIGSGYTF

clone_size: once
j_call: TRBJ1-3
v_call: TRBV19
cdr3_aa: CASSMEGESGNTIYF

clone_size: NA
j_call: TRBJ1-3
v_call: TRBV5-1
cdr3_aa: CASSDRGISGNTIYF

clone_size: NA
j_call: TRBJ1-3
v_call: TRBV10-3
cdr3_aa: CAISEPTGTTHTIYF

clone_size: NA
j_call: TRBJ2-1
v_call: TRBV6-5
cdr3_aa: CASRGTGGINEQFF

clone_size: NA
j_call: TRBJ1-5
v_call: TRBV3-1/TRBV3-2
cdr3_aa: CASSPRGGNQPQHF

clone_size: NA
j_call: TRBJ1-1
v_call: TRBV18
cdr3_aa: CASSPRSDRANTEAFF

clone_size: NA
j_call: TRBJ1-5
v_call: TRBV5-5
cdr3_aa: CASSLASGNGNQPQHF

clone_size: NA
j_call: TRBJ2-1
v_call: TRBV5-3
cdr3_aa: CARSLGLAGELGYEQFF

clone_size: NA
j_call: TRBJ1-2
v_call: TRBV29-1
cdr3_aa: CSVEGYDYGYTF

clone_size: NA
j_call: TRBJ2-1
v_call: TRBV7-9
cdr3_aa: CASSTPPPGLAGANEQFF

clone_size: once
j_call: TRBJ2-3
v_call: TRBV14
cdr3_aa: CASSQEVGNTDTQYF

clone_size: NA
j_call: TRBJ2-7
v_call: TRBV4-1
cdr3_aa: CASSQQLETYEQYF

clone_size: NA
j_call: TRBJ2-3
v_call: TRBV9
cdr3_aa: CASKRESTDTQYF